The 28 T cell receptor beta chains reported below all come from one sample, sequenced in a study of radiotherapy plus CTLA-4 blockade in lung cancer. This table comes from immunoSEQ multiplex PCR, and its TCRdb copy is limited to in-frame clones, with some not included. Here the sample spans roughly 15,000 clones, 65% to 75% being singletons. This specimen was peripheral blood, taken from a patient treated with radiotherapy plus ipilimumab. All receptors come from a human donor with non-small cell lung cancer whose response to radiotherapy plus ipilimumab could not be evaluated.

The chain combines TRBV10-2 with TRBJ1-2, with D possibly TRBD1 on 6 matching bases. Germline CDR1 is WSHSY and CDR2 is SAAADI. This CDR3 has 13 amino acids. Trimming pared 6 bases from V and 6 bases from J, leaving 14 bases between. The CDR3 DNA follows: TGCGCCAGCAGGGCTACAGGGTTGCATGGCTACACCTTC. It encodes CASRATGLHGYTF.

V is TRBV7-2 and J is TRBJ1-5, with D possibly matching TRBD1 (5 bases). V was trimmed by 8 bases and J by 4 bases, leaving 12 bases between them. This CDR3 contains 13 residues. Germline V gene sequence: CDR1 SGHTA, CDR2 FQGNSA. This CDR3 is CASGVNRNQPQHF. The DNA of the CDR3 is TGTGCCAGCGGAGTTAACAGGAATCAGCCCCAGCATTTT.

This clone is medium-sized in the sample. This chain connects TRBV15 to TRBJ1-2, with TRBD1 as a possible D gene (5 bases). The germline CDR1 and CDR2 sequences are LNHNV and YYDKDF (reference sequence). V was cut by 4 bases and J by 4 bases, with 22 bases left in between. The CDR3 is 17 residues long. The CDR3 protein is CATSIDTAGGKGYGYTF. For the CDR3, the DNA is TGTGCCACCAGCATCGACACGGCGGGGGGGAAAGGCTATGGCTACACCTTC.

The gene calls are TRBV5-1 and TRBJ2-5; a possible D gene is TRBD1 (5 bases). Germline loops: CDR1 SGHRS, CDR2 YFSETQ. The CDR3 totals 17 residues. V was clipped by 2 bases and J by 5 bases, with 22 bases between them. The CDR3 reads CASSFQPAGPEGETQYF. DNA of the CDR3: TGCGCCAGCAGCTTCCAGCCAGCAGGGCCCGAAGGGGAGACCCAGTACTTC.

This CDR3 reads CASSQDRDTSYGYTF. The CDR3 DNA is TGCGCCAGCAGCCAAGACCGGGACACCAGCTATGGCTACACCTTC. The rearrangement uses TRBV4-1 and TRBJ1-2, with D possibly matching TRBD1 (6 bases). In germline, CDR1 is MGHRA, CDR2 YSYEKL. This CDR3 comprises 15 residues. V dropped 0 bases and J dropped 4 bases, with 12 bases sitting between them.

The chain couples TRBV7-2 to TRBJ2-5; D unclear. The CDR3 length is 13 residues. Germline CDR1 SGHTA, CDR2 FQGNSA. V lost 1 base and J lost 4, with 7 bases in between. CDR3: CASSLVFGETQYF. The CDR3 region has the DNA TGTGCCAGCAGCTTAGTCTTCGGAGAGACCCAGTACTTC.

The CDR3 reads CASSLNGWQGEKLFF. The CDR3 DNA sequence: TGTGCCAGCTCACTCAACGGGTGGCAGGGTGAAAAACTGTTTTTT. The genes are TRBV18 and TRBJ1-4, with a weak D call TRBD1 (5 bases). The germline V and J ends were trimmed by 4 bases and 7 bases, with 16 bases remaining between them. This CDR3 contains 15 residues. The germline CDR1 and CDR2 sequences are KGHSH and LQKENI.

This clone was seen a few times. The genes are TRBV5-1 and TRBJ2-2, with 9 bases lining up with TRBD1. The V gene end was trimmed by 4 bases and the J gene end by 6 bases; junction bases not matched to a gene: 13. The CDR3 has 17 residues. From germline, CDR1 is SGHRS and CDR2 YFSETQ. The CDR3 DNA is TGCGCCAGCAGCCACCGGGACAGGGACGGGTCGGCCGGGGAGCTGTTTTTT. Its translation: CASSHRDRDGSAGELFF.

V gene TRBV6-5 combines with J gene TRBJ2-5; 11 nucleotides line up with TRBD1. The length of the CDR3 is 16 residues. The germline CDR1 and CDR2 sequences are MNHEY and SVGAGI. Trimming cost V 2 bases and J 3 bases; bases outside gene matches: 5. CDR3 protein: CASSYRGTGGKETQYF. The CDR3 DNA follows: TGTGCCAGCAGTTACCGTGGGACAGGGGGTAAAGAGACCCAGTACTTC.

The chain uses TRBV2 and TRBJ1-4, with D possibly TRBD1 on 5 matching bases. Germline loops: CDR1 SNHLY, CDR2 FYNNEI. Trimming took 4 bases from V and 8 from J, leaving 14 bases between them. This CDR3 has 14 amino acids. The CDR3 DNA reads TGTGCCAGCAGTGGGGGGAGGGTTTGGGAAAAACTGTTTTTT. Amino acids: CASSGGRVWEKLFF.

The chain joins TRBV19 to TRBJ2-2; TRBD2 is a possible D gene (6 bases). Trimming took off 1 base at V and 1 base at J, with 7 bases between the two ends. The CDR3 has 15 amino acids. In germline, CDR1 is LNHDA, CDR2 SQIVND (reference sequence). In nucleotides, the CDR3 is TGTGCCAGTAGTATAGTGGGGGGGAACACCGGGGAGCTGTTTTTT. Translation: CASSIVGGNTGELFF.

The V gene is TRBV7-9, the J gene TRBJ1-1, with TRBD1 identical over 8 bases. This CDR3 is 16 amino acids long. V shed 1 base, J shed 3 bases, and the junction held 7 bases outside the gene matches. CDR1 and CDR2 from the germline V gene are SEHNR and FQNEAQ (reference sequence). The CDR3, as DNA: TGTGCCAGCAGCTTAGATAGACAGGGGCTTTACACTGAAGCTTTCTTT. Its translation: CASSLDRQGLYTEAFF.

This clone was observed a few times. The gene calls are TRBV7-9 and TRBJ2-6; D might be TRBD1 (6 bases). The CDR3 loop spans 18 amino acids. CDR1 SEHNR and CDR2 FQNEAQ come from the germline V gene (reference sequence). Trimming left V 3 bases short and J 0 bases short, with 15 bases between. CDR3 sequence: CASSLMRGWNSGANVLTF. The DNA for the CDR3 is TGTGCCAGCAGCTTGATGAGGGGGTGGAACTCTGGGGCCAACGTCCTGACTTTC.

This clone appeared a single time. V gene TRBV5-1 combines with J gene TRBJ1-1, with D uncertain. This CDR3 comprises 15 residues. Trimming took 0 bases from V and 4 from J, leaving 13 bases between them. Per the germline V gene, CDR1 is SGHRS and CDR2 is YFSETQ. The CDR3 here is CASSLVGIRGTEAFF. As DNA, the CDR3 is TGCGCCAGCAGCTTGGTAGGGATCCGGGGCACTGAAGCTTTCTTT. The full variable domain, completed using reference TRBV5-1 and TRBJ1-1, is KAGVTQTPRYLIKTRGQQVTLSCSPISGHRSVSWYQQTPGQGLQFLFEYFSETQRNKGNFPGRFSGRQFSNSRSEMNVSTLELGDSALYLCASSLVGIRGTEAFFGQGTRLTVV.

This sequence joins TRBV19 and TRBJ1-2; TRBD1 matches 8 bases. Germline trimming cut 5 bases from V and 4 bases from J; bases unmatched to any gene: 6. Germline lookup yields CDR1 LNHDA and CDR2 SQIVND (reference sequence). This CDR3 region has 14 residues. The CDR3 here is CASSAGQGGYGYTF. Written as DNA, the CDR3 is TGTGCCAGTAGTGCCGGACAGGGAGGCTATGGCTACACCTTC.

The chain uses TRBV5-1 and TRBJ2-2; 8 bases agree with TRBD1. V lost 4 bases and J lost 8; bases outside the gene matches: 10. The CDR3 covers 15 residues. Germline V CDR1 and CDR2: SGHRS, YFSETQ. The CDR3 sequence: CASSRTTGGTGELFF. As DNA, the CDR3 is TGCGCCAGCAGCCGAACTACAGGGGGGACAGGGGAGCTGTTTTTT.

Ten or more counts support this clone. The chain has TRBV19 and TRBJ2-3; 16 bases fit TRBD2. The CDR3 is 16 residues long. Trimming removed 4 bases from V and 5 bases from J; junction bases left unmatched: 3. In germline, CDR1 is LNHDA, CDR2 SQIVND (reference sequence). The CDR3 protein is CASSRGLAGGKDTQYF. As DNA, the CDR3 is TGTGCCAGTAGTAGGGGACTAGCGGGGGGGAAAGATACGCAGTATTTT.

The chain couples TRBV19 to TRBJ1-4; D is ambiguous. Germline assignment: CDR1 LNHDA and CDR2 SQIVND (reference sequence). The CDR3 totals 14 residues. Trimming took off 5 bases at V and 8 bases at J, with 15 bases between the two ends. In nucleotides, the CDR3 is TGTGCCAGTAGTGGACGGCAGGACTGGGAAAAACTGTTTTTT. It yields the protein CASSGRQDWEKLFF.

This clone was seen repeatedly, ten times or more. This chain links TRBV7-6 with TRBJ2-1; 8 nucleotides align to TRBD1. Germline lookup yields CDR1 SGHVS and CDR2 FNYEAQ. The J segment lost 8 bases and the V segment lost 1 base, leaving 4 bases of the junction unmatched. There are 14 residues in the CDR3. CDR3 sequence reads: CASSLGTGLDEQFF. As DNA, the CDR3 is TGTGCCAGCAGCTTAGGGACAGGGTTGGATGAGCAGTTCTTC. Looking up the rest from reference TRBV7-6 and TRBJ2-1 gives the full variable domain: GAGVSQSPRYKVTKRGQDVALRCDPISGHVSLYWYRQALGQGPEFLTYFNYEAQQDKSGLPNDRFSAERPEGSISTLTIQRTEQRDSAMYRCASSLGTGLDEQFFGPGTRLTVL.

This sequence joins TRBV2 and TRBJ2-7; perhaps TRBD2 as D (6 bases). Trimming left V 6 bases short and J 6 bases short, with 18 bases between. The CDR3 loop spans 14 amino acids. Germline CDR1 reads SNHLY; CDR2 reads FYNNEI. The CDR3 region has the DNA TGTGCCAGCAGGACCGGGACCACCGGGGGCGAGCAGTACTTC. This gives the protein CASRTGTTGGEQYF.

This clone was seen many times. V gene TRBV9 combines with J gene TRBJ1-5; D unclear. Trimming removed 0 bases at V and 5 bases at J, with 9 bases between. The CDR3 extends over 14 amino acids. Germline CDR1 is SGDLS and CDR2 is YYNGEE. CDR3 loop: CASSVGDGDQPQHF. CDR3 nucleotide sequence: TGTGCCAGCAGCGTAGGTGACGGGGATCAGCCCCAGCATTTT. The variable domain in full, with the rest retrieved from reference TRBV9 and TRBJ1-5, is DSGVTQTPKHLITATGQRVTLRCSPRSGDLSVYWYQQSLDQGLQFLIQYYNGEERAKGNILERFSAQQFPDLHSELNLSSLELGDSALYFCASSVGDGDQPQHFGDGTRLSIL.

Here the CDR3 reads CASSFGEYEQYF. In DNA form, the CDR3 reads TGCGCCAGCAGCTTCGGAGAATACGAGCAGTACTTC. The chain is built from TRBV5-1 and TRBJ2-7; D uncertain. Per the germline V gene, CDR1 is SGHRS and CDR2 is YFSETQ. The CDR3 contains 12 residues. Trimming left V 2 bases short and J 4 bases short, with 7 bases between.

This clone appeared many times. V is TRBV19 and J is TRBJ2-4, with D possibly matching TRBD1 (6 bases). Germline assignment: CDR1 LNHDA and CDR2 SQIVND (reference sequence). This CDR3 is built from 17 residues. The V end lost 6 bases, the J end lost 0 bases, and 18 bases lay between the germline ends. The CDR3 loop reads CASRGMTGSLAKNIQYF. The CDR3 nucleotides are TGTGCCAGTAGAGGAATGACAGGTAGTCTAGCCAAAAACATTCAGTACTTC.

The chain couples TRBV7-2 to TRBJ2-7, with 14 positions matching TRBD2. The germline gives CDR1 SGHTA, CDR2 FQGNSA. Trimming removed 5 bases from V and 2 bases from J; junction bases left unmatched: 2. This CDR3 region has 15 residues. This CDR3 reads CASSLTSGGAYEQYF. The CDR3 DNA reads TGTGCCAGCAGCCTGACTAGCGGGGGGGCCTACGAGCAGTACTTC.

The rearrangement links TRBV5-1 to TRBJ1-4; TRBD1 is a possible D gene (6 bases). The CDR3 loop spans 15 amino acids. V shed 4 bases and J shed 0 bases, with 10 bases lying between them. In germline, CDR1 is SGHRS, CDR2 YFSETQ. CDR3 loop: CASSREGATNEKLFF. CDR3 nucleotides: TGCGCCAGCAGCCGGGAGGGGGCAACTAATGAAAAACTGTTTTTT.

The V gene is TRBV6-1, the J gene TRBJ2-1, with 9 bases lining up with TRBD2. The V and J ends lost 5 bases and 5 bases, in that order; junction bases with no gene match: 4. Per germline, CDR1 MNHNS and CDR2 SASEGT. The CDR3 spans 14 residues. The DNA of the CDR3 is TGTGCCAGCAGTAGGCCTAGCGGGAACAATGAGCAGTTCTTC. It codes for CASSRPSGNNEQFF.

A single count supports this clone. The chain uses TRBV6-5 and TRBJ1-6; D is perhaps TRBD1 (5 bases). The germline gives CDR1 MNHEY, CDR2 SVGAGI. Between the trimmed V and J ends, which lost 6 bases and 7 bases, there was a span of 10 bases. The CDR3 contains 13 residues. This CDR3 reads CASRTDPNSPLHF. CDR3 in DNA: TGTGCCAGCAGGACAGACCCGAATTCACCCCTCCACTTT.

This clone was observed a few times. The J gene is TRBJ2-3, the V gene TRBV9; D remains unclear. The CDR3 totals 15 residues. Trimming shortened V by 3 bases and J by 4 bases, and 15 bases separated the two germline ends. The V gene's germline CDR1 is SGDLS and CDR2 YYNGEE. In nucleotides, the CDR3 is TGTGCCAGCAGCGCCAGACCGACACCTCCAGATACGCAGTATTTT. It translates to CASSARPTPPDTQYF.